This T cell receptor beta chain emerged from a study of T cells in Graves' hyperthyroidism and ophthalmopathy (dated by TCRdb to the late 2010s). Some background on the complete study: Peripheral blood was sampled at the time of initial diagnosis, prior to any treatment. TCR Vbeta CDR3 sequencing of some 140 peripheral blood samples (43 ophthalmopathy, some 75 hyperthyroidism and some 17 progressor patients) is reported in the paper. Thyroid tissue and blood T-cell repertoires from more than 5 Graves' hyperthyroidism patients were also compared in the study. After sampling, hyperthyroidism patients received methimazole starting at 30 mg daily, and ophthalmopathy patients received high-dose intravenous methylprednisolone. To identify TCR V-J signatures that set the groups apart, the researchers used a discovery cohort of about a hundred patients, made up of under 50 with Graves' ophthalmopathy and about 60 with stable Graves' hyperthyroidism. Whether ophthalmopathy could be predicted prospectively was tested in an independent validation cohort made up of under 20 hyperthyroidism patients plus 17 patients who later progressed to ophthalmopathy. For training and testing, the 100 or so patients in the discovery cohort were randomly divided in a 7:3 ratio. Beyond this particular receptor, the publication reports: During validation, the model predicted progression to ophthalmopathy a median of about 5.9 months ahead of onset, with around 65% sensitivity and 72.22% specificity. Most expanded thyroid clonotypes (frequency above 0.001) were also detected in blood, suggesting blood repertoires may reflect thyroid immune responses. Sample size was not statistically predetermined, and blinding of investigators to group allocation was not performed. In cross-validation, a model built on a 13 V-J signature told ophthalmopathy apart from stable hyperthyroidism with 85% to 90% sensitivity and approximately 81% specificity, and in testing the same model reached 80%/75%.

The CDR3 goes from the cysteine to the phenylalanine over 15 residues. Only the CDR3 portion is preserved as DNA: 45 bases, with reading frame beginning at the first base. Per the germline V gene, SNHLY is the CDR1 and FYNNEI is the CDR2. Trimmed from V: 4 bases; trimmed from J: 0 bases; junction bases lacking a gene match: 3. In its sample, this clonotype was seen many times. Its antigen remains unidentified. It has no much larger one-base neighbor in the sample; base qualities were not kept. Stable Graves' hyperthyroidism was defined as the absence of progression to ophthalmopathy over 18 months of follow-up. Hyperthyroidism patients were newly diagnosed, with disease duration under 2 months, and aged 18 to 65 years. Any patient with an uncontrolled infection, another autoimmune disease, pregnancy or lactation was excluded. Diagnoses were established on the basis of clinical symptoms, serum thyroxine and TRAb, thyroid ultrasound, and orbital computed tomography. PBMCs were separated from 7.5 to 10 ml of fresh peripheral blood using Ficoll-Paque density gradient centrifugation. Trizol reagent was used to extract total RNA, and RNA quality was then checked on an Agilent 2100 Bioanalyzer.

TCR beta CDR3 regions were amplified from RNA transcripts. The TCR CDR3 was subjected to a first round of RT-PCR using the HTBI primer set and the Qiagen OneStep RT-PCR kit. Libraries were constructed in a second round of multiplex PCR, after which size selection and purification were carried out. Sequencing of the libraries was done on an Illumina HiSeq2000 using paired-end 100 bp reads. In the paper's pipeline: SOAPnuke was used to process the raw data, with reads discarded if the reads contained adapters or uncalled bases, had a mean Phred below 15, or lacked an exact constant-primer or identifier match. COPE v1.2.5 was used to merge the high-quality paired reads, and each unique nucleotide sequence was defined as a clonotype. Clonotypes were aligned to IMGT TRBV, TRBD and TRBJ reference segments using MiTCR v1.1. The analysis included only V-J combinations with a frequency above 0.0001, which together covered around 99% of the repertoires. A TCS score was defined as the ratio of F50 (clonal expansion) to E x V (chaos), with BLOSUM62-based TCRdist applied between CDR3 peptides within each V-J. Welch's t-statistics and random forest reduced fewer than 600 V-J features to fewer than 15, which were used in a naive Bayes classifier (R e1071). TCRdb ran its own pipeline on the public reads, namely fastp trimming at Q25 and MiXCR clone calling, and kept in-frame beta chains. Merged by CDR3 protein, the rows form single entries marked with the most common genes and DNA. The V and J calls were not made by the authors but by TCRdb's processing. A total of roughly 290,000 distinct CDR3 sequences appear in this sample, approximately 14% of them only once. The biggest ten clones account for 7.9% of the sample.

The rearrangement combines TRBV2 with TRBJ1-5; TRBD1 matches 7 bases in the middle. This sequence originates from a woman aged 35 to 49 with Graves' hyperthyroidism. The source material was blood. The DNA reads as follows: TGTGCCAGCAGTGGGGACAGCTATAGCAATCAGCCCCAGCATTTT. This codes for CASSGDSYSNQPQHF.